A selection of T cell receptor beta chains follows, all from one sample in a study of blood T cells in healthy people across ages. TCRdb independently ran MiXCR on the 5' RACE reads; one entry per CDR3 protein. The table records around 1.5 million distinct CDR3 sequences, about 31% of them present only once. Sequencing was carried out using blood. All receptors come from a woman aged 25 to 39 in good health. Both conserved end residues are part of each CDR3. D genes are given only for firm matches. Clone sizes are given selectively: once, few, many, or a class where the clone is expanded.

>.|.|TRBJ2-2|TRBV5-5
CASSFLQRNTGELFF
TGTGCCAGCAGCTTTTTACAGAGAAACACCGGGGAGCTGTTTTTT
>.|TRBD1|TRBJ2-7|TRBV28
CASSFRGLEQYF
TGTGCCAGCAGTTTCAGGGGGCTCGAGCAGTACTTC
>few|.|TRBJ1-1|TRBV7-2
CASSFMGSDEAFF
TGTGCCAGCAGCTTCATGGGGAGCGATGAAGCTTTCTTT
>.|.|TRBJ2-5|TRBV6-5
CASTTGGQETQYF
TGTGCCAGCACCACCGGGGGTCAAGAGACCCAGTACTTC
>once|TRBD1|TRBJ2-1|TRBV27
CASSLDGTGGNEQFF
TGTGCCAGCAGTTTAGATGGGACAGGGGGCAATGAGCAGTTCTTC
>many|TRBD1|TRBJ1-2|TRBV11-2
CASSDSTGVYGYTF
TGTGCCAGCAGCGACAGCACAGGGGTCTATGGCTACACCTTC
>.|.|TRBJ1-5|TRBV20-1
CSAKQLDKGHQHF
TGCAGTGCTAAACAGTTAGACAAGGGACACCAGCATTTT
>few|.|TRBJ1-2|TRBV7-2
CASSLFQGAKNGYTF
TGTGCCAGCAGCTTGTTCCAGGGTGCAAAGAATGGCTACACCTTC
>many|TRBD2|TRBJ2-1|TRBV7-6
CASSLPRPGTSGGSSYNEQFF
TGTGCCAGCAGCTTACCACGTCCCGGGACTAGCGGGGGTAGCTCCTACAATGAGCAGTTCTTC
>.|TRBD1|TRBJ1-1|TRBV29-1
CSAMRGQGDTEAFF
TGCAGCGCGATGCGGGGACAGGGGGACACTGAAGCTTTCTTT
>many|.|TRBJ2-5|TRBV4-1
CASSQDRGSFKETQYF
TGCGCCAGCAGCCAAGACAGGGGAAGTTTTAAAGAGACCCAGTACTTC
>.|.|TRBJ1-1|TRBV5-6
CASSQLKGGPRNTEAFF
TGTGCCAGCAGCCAATTGAAGGGGGGCCCTCGGAACACTGAAGCTTTCTTT
>few|.|TRBJ2-1|TRBV9
CASSHRDKYNEQFF
TGTGCCAGCAGCCACCGGGACAAGTACAATGAGCAGTTCTTC
>.|.|TRBJ1-5|TRBV30
CAWTGEAGQPQHF
TGTGCCTGGACAGGGGAAGCGGGTCAGCCCCAGCATTTT
>few|TRBD2|TRBJ2-7|TRBV20-1
CSATSGAGADEQYF
TGCAGTGCTACGAGCGGAGCGGGAGCGGACGAGCAGTACTTC
>.|TRBD1|TRBJ1-1|TRBV27
CASSSGGMNTEAFF
TGTGCCAGCAGTTCAGGGGGCATGAACACTGAAGCTTTCTTT
>.|.|TRBJ1-2|TRBV6-1
CASSEEGGPRAGYTF
TGTGCCAGCAGTGAAGAGGGTGGACCAAGGGCTGGCTACACCTTC
>.|.|TRBJ1-1|TRBV6-6
CASSYPEPNTEAFF
TGTGCCAGCAGTTACCCGGAACCCAACACTGAAGCTTTCTTT
>once|TRBD1|TRBJ1-1|TRBV12-5
CASGPPETGGAWYTEAFF
TGTGCTAGTGGTCCCCCTGAAACAGGGGGCGCTTGGTACACTGAAGCTTTCTTT
>.|.|TRBJ2-3|TRBV12-3/TRBV12-4
CADKGLVYPQKMSTDTQYF
TGTGCCGATAAGGGGTTGGTTTATCCACAAAAGATGAGCACAGATACGCAGTATTTT
>.|TRBD2|TRBJ2-1|TRBV2
CASRTSGGALSYNEQFF
TGTGCCAGCAGAACTAGCGGGGGGGCTCTCTCCTACAATGAGCAGTTCTTC
>.|.|TRBJ2-3|TRBV12-3/TRBV12-4
CASSPPGPKSTDTQYF
TGTGCCAGCAGTCCCCCGGGACCCAAGAGCACAGATACGCAGTATTTT
>few|.|TRBJ2-7|TRBV6-5
CASSRGHRSYEQYF
TGTGCCAGCAGCCGTGGACACCGCTCCTACGAGCAGTACTTC
>few|.|TRBJ2-7|TRBV6-2/TRBV6-3
CASRYQGGVNEQYF
TGTGCCAGCAGATACCAAGGGGGGGTGAACGAGCAGTACTTC
>.|.|TRBJ2-7|TRBV11-2
CASSHLKGQRYEQYF
TGTGCCAGCAGCCACCTGAAAGGACAGCGCTACGAGCAGTACTTC
>.|.|TRBJ2-3|TRBV5-1
CASSLAGEVTDTQYF
TGCGCCAGCAGCTTGGCAGGGGAGGTCACAGATACGCAGTATTTT
>.|TRBD1|TRBJ1-6|TRBV27
CASRQRQGFNSPLHF
TGTGCCAGCAGGCAGAGACAGGGGTTTAATTCACCCCTCCACTTT
>few|TRBD1|TRBJ1-5|TRBV5-1
CASSSPGQGAQPQHF
TGCGCCAGCAGCTCGCCGGGACAGGGCGCTCAGCCCCAGCATTTT
>.|.|TRBJ2-1|TRBV4-1
CASSQLSGVNEQFF
TGCGCCAGCAGCCAATTATCGGGAGTCAATGAGCAGTTCTTC
>.|.|TRBJ2-7|TRBV5-1
CASSLAGRENEQYF
TGCGCCAGCAGCTTGGCCGGGAGAGAAAACGAGCAGTACTTC
>.|.|TRBJ1-2|TRBV20-1
CSAGDWGLPFSYGYTF
TGCAGTGCTGGCGATTGGGGGCTCCCGTTCTCCTATGGCTACACCTTC
>.|.|TRBJ2-1|TRBV4-2
CASRDNPSSYNEQFF
TGTGCCAGCAGAGATAATCCTAGCTCCTACAATGAGCAGTTCTTC
>once|.|TRBJ2-3|TRBV9
CASSVSPTDAQYF
TGTGCCAGCAGCGTATCACCCACAGATGCGCAGTATTTT
>.|.|TRBJ1-4|TRBV5-1
CASRDGQNEKLFF
TGCGCCAGCAGGGATGGACAGAATGAAAAACTGTTTTTT
>.|.|TRBJ2-6|TRBV7-9
CASTLSNRVAQGANVLTF
TGTGCCAGCACCCTTAGTAACAGGGTCGCGCAGGGGGCCAACGTCCTGACTTTC
>few|TRBD1|TRBJ1-1|TRBV27
CASSSLGQLNTEAFF
TGTGCCAGCAGTTCATTGGGACAGTTGAACACTGAAGCTTTCTTT